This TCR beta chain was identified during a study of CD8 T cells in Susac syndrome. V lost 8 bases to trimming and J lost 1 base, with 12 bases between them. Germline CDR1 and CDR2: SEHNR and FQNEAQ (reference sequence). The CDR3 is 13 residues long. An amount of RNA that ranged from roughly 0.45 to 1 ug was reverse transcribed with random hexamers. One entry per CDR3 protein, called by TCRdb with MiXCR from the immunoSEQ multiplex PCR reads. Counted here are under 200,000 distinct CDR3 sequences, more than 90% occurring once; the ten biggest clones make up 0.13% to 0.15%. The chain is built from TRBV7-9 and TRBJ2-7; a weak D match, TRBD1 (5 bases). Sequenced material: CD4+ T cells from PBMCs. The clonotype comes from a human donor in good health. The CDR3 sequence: CASCNSGSYEQYF. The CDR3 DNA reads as TGTGCCAGCTGTAATTCAGGGTCCTACGAGCAGTACTTC.